Below, 23 T cell receptor beta chains from the same sample are listed, as sequenced in a study of T cell repertoires in cytomegalovirus infection (dated by TCRdb to about 2019). Sequencing took place on an Illumina HiSeq 1500. TCRdb ran its own pipeline on the public reads, namely fastp trimming at Q25 and MiXCR clone calling, and kept in-frame beta chains. One record per CDR3 amino acid sequence lists the most common genes and DNA. This sample holds 510,000 or so distinct CDR3 sequences; about 30% were observed only once. Jointly, the top ten make up about 13% of the sample. Sequenced material: PBMCs. These receptors came from a human donor in good health (CMV status not recorded). Some clones in this sample may be carry-over from other donors' samples.

Ten or more counts support this clonotype. The chain combines TRBV20-1 with TRBJ2-1; D unresolved. CDR3 length: 14 residues. Germline loops: CDR1 DFQATT, CDR2 SNEGSKA (reference sequence). Trimming left V 1 base short and J 1 base short, with 8 bases between. The CDR3 loop is CSARGGVSYNEQFF. In DNA form, the CDR3 reads TGCAGTGCTAGAGGCGGCGTATCCTACAATGAGCAGTTCTTC.

The rearrangement joins TRBV5-4 to TRBJ1-6; TRBD1 aligns across 7 bases. V was clipped by 4 bases and J by 0 bases; unmatched bases: 4. This CDR3 is built from 16 residues. The germline V gene has CDR1 SGHNT and CDR2 YYREEE (reference sequence). The CDR3 is CASSGGTASYNSPLHF. The DNA for the CDR3 is TGTGCCAGCAGCGGGGGGACAGCCTCCTATAATTCACCCCTCCACTTT.

This chain links TRBV7-6 with TRBJ1-4; 10 bases match TRBD1. Germline V gene sequence: CDR1 SGHVS, CDR2 FNYEAQ. V shed 5 bases and J 7 bases; nucleotides not matched to a gene: 7. This CDR3 comprises 15 residues. CDR3 amino acids: CASSQSGTGVEKLFF. CDR3 coding DNA: TGTGCCAGCAGCCAATCCGGGACAGGGGTTGAAAAACTGTTTTTT.

This clonotype was seen a few times. The rearrangement uses TRBV28 and TRBJ2-3, with D perhaps TRBD1 (6 bases). The CDR3 is made up of 15 amino acids. Germline values: CDR1 MDHEN, CDR2 SYDVKM. Between the trimmed V and J ends, which lost 7 bases and 3 bases, there was a span of 17 bases. The CDR3 region is CASNEPGQMTDTQYF. DNA of the CDR3: TGTGCCAGCAATGAGCCGGGACAAATGACAGATACGCAGTATTTT.

V usage is TRBV6-6 and J usage is TRBJ2-1, with 7 bases lining up with TRBD2. Germline-derived CDR1 and CDR2 are MNHNY and SVGAGI (reference sequence). Unmatched junction bases numbered 19, after V lost 4 bases and J lost 4 bases. The CDR3 extends over 19 amino acids. The CDR3 loop is CASSFTATSGGGTYNEQFF. CDR3 DNA: TGTGCCAGCAGTTTTACGGCTACCTCGGGCGGGGGTACATACAATGAGCAGTTCTTC.

This clonotype has a handful of counts. This chain uses TRBV29-1 with TRBJ2-5; 13 bases fit TRBD2. Germline CDR1 is SQVTM and CDR2 is ANQGSEA. The ends lost 6 bases at V and 2 bases at J; junction bases unmatched: 3. This CDR3 spans 14 amino acids. The CDR3 sequence: CSVRLAGGQETQYF. The CDR3 bases are TGCAGCGTCCGACTAGCGGGGGGACAAGAGACCCAGTACTTC.

This clonotype has only a few counts. This sequence joins TRBV15 and TRBJ2-5; D is unclear. The CDR3 runs 12 residues. V gave up 4 bases and J gave up 3 bases, with 6 bases separating them. CDR1 and CDR2 (germline): LNHNV, YYDKDF (reference sequence). The CDR3 bases are TGTGCCACCAGCACACTAAAAGAGACCCAGTACTTC. Amino acid sequence: CATSTLKETQYF.

This clonotype was seen a handful of times. The chain joins TRBV28 to TRBJ2-4; possibly TRBD2 for D (5 bases). Germline V CDR1 and CDR2: MDHEN, SYDVKM. The V end was cut by 2 bases, the J end by 2 bases, with 16 bases between. The CDR3 is 17 amino acids. CDR3 sequence: CASSLRDYRYTKNIQYF. As DNA, the CDR3 is TGTGCCAGCAGTTTACGTGACTACCGCTATACCAAAAACATTCAGTACTTC.

The V call is TRBV15, the J call TRBJ1-5, with 9 bases matching TRBD1. Unmatched junction bases numbered 1, after V lost 2 bases and J lost 5 bases. The CDR3 extends over 14 amino acids. Looked up from germline, CDR1 is LNHNV and CDR2 is YYDKDF (reference sequence). CDR3 sequence: CATSRRDRDQPQHF. DNA for the CDR3: TGTGCCACCAGCAGAAGGGACAGGGATCAGCCCCAGCATTTT.

V gene TRBV2 combines with J gene TRBJ1-5; the D is unclear. CDR3 size: 14 residues. The V gene's germline CDR1 is SNHLY and CDR2 FYNNEI. The V end was cut by 6 bases, the J end by 7 bases, with 16 bases between. CDR3 sequence reads: CASRGGGQQQPQHF. CDR3 in DNA: TGTGCCAGCAGGGGAGGAGGCCAACAGCAGCCCCAGCATTTT.

The chain recombines TRBV7-2 with TRBJ2-7; TRBD2 is a possible D gene (6 bases). The CDR3 covers 14 residues. The germline V and J ends were trimmed by 1 base and 4 bases, with 11 bases remaining between them. From germline, CDR1 is SGHTA and CDR2 FQGNSA. The CDR3 is CASSLGGVLYEQYF. CDR3 bases: TGTGCCAGCAGCTTAGGGGGGGTGCTTTACGAGCAGTACTTC.

This clonotype was seen more than once but under ten times. This sequence joins TRBV19 and TRBJ2-7, with no clear D. CDR1 and CDR2 from the germline V gene are LNHDA and SQIVND (reference sequence). The CDR3 is made up of 12 amino acids. The V gene lost 8 bases and the J gene lost 1 base, with 9 bases spanning the gap. The CDR3 nucleotides read TGTGCCAGTCGTGACCCATCCTACGAGCAGTACTTC. It translates to CASRDPSYEQYF.

The J gene is TRBJ2-1, the V gene TRBV11-2; D is perhaps TRBD2 (6 bases). The length of the CDR3 is 13 residues. Deletions cut 5 bases from V and 6 bases from J, with 11 bases between. Germline CDR1 SGHAT, CDR2 FQNNGV. The CDR3 region is CASSPRDRNEQFF. CDR3 DNA sequence: TGTGCCAGCAGCCCGCGGGACCGCAATGAGCAGTTCTTC. The whole variable domain, filled in from reference TRBV11-2 and TRBJ2-1, reads EAGVAQSPRYKIIEKRQSVAFWCNPISGHATLYWYQQILGQGPKLLIQFQNNGVVDDSQLPKDRFSAERLKGVDSTLKIQPAKLEDSAVYLCASSPRDRNEQFFGPGTRLTVL.

This clonotype was picked up a small number of times. The CDR3: CASSLGSVNLEQFF. Written as DNA, the CDR3 is TGTGCCAGCAGCTTAGGATCGGTGAACCTTGAGCAGTTCTTC. This sequence joins TRBV11-2 and TRBJ2-1; D remains unclear. The length of the CDR3 is 14 residues. Germline V gene data show CDR1 as SGHAT and CDR2 as FQNNGV. V was shortened by 1 base and J by 9 bases, with 13 bases between the two germline ends. Full variable domain (missing parts from reference TRBV11-2 and TRBJ2-1): EAGVAQSPRYKIIEKRQSVAFWCNPISGHATLYWYQQILGQGPKLLIQFQNNGVVDDSQLPKDRFSAERLKGVDSTLKIQPAKLEDSAVYLCASSLGSVNLEQFFGPGTRLTVL.

This clonotype occurred once. V usage is TRBV20-1 and J usage is TRBJ2-1; 12 bases are a match to TRBD2. J gave up 4 bases and V 0 bases, and 4 bases lay outside the gene matches. CDR1 and CDR2 (germline): DFQATT, SNEGSKA (reference sequence). This CDR3 has 16 amino acids. CDR3 region: CSARDRTSGVYNEQFF. The CDR3 nucleotides read TGCAGTGCTAGAGATAGGACTAGCGGGGTTTACAATGAGCAGTTCTTC.

This chain joins TRBV7-4 and TRBJ1-1; no clear D. Germline loops: CDR1 SGHVT, CDR2 SQSDAQ. The CDR3 runs 16 residues. V was trimmed by 6 bases and J by 1 base, leaving 18 bases between them. The CDR3 protein is CASRAPGSRENTEAFF. Written as DNA, the CDR3 is TGTGCCAGCAGGGCTCCCGGGTCAAGGGAGAACACTGAAGCTTTCTTT.

This clonotype was seen ten or more times. The chain joins TRBV7-8 to TRBJ1-1; perhaps TRBD1 as D (5 bases). The CDR3 is made up of 15 amino acids. Germline V gene sequence: CDR1 SGHVS, CDR2 FQNEAQ. Trimming stripped 5 bases from V and 0 bases from J, with 13 bases between. DNA of the CDR3: TGTGCCAGCAGCCCGCGGGACGGGATGAACACTGAAGCTTTCTTT. Translated: CASSPRDGMNTEAFF.

The chain joins TRBV4-3 to TRBJ1-1; 8 bases line up with TRBD1. The CDR3 sequence is 14 residues long. Looked up from germline, CDR1 is LGHNA and CDR2 is YSLEER. After removal of 2 bases from V and 7 bases from J, the junction contained 6 bases not matched to a gene. CDR3: CASSQNRGTFEAFF. In DNA, the CDR3 is TGCGCCAGCAGCCAAAACAGGGGGACTTTTGAAGCTTTCTTT.

This clonotype was seen only a few times. The chain employs TRBV6-5 and TRBJ1-3; possibly TRBD1 for D (6 bases). Germline CDR1 and CDR2: MNHEY and SVGAGI. This CDR3 is 12 amino acids long. V shed 10 bases and J shed 2 bases, with 9 bases lying between them. In DNA form, the CDR3 reads TGTGCCACAAGACAGGCTGGAAACACCATATATTTT. Encoded protein: CATRQAGNTIYF.

This chain joins TRBV7-8 and TRBJ2-4, with D perhaps TRBD2 (6 bases). The ends were cut back, 3 bases at V and 6 bases at J, with 12 bases in the middle. The CDR3 contains 14 residues. The germline V gene has CDR1 SGHVS and CDR2 FQNEAQ. For the CDR3, the DNA is TGTGCCAGCAGCTTCCTCCGGGAGTTAAACATTCAGTACTTC. Translation: CASSFLRELNIQYF.

This clonotype was observed a handful of times. The DNA for the CDR3 is TGTGCCAGCAGCTCCATTCCCAGGACAGGGGGCAAGAACACTGAAGCTTTCTTT. This codes for CASSSIPRTGGKNTEAFF. This chain joins TRBV7-3 and TRBJ1-1, with 11 positions matching TRBD1. The V segment lost 4 bases and the J segment 1 base; nucleotides outside the gene matches: 11. There are 18 residues in the CDR3. Germline V gene sequence: CDR1 SGHTA, CDR2 FQGTGA.

This clonotype was detected only a few times. The V call is TRBV4-1, the J call TRBJ1-1, with 12 bases fitting TRBD1. With V trimmed by 1 base and J by 3 bases, 6 bases remained unmatched. Germline CDR1 and CDR2: MGHRA and YSYEKL. CDR3 length: 17 amino acids. The CDR3, as DNA: TGCGCCAGCAGCCAAGGGGACAGGGGGCGAGGCGACACTGAAGCTTTCTTT. Translation: CASSQGDRGRGDTEAFF.

This clonotype was seen many times. The chain carries TRBV7-2 and TRBJ1-2; D call uncertain. The CDR3 covers 14 residues. Per germline, CDR1 SGHTA and CDR2 FQGNSA. The V gene lost 5 bases and the J gene lost 5 bases, with 15 bases spanning the gap. The DNA for the CDR3 is TGTGCCAGCAGCCTGAGCAAGGGAGGATATGGCTACACCTTC. It translates to CASSLSKGGYGYTF.